The rows below give T cell receptor beta chains drawn from one sample of a study of PD-1 blockade in classical Hodgkin lymphoma. TCRdb's table, derived via immunoSEQ multiplex PCR, lists solely in-frame clones and lacks some. The sample consists of around 20,000 clones, roughly 76% of them appearing once. Sample: peripheral blood mononuclear cells (PBMCs), taken at baseline. The receptors were gathered from a human donor with classical Hodgkin lymphoma. The CDR3 runs from the conserved cysteine through the conserved F or W. The order of the fields is clone size, D gene, J gene, V gene, CDR3 protein, CDR3 DNA. D genes are given only for firm matches. Clone size is shown for a subset of rows, as once, few, many or a class of expanded clone.

>NA|NA|TRBJ2-2|TRBV7-3
CASSLTSDGELFF
TGTGCCAGCAGCTTAACGTCTGACGGGGAGCTGTTTTTT
>NA|TRBD2|TRBJ2-3|TRBV7-2
CASSLDLAGGPGTDTQYF
TGTGCCAGCAGCTTAGATCTAGCGGGAGGGCCGGGCACAGATACGCAGTATTTT
>NA|NA|TRBJ1-2|TRBV5-4
CASSVDRNPYGYTF
TGTGCCAGCAGCGTTGACAGGAACCCCTATGGCTACACCTTC
>NA|NA|TRBJ1-1|TRBV7-2
CASSPYGTEAFF
TGTGCCAGCAGCCCTTATGGCACTGAAGCTTTCTTT
>NA|NA|TRBJ2-2|TRBV27
CASSLRTTGELFF
TGTGCCAGCAGTTTGAGGACCACCGGGGAGCTGTTTTTT
>NA|NA|TRBJ2-7|TRBV9
CASSVAAVSYEQYF
TGTGCCAGCAGCGTAGCCGCGGTTTCGTACGAGCAGTACTTC
>once|TRBD1|TRBJ2-5|TRBV10-3
CAISGGGTETQYF
TGTGCCATCAGTGGAGGGGGCACGGAGACCCAGTACTTC
>NA|TRBD1|TRBJ2-7|TRBV5-4
CASASQKTGGVYNEQYF
TGTGCCAGCGCAAGTCAAAAAACAGGGGGCGTTTATAACGAGCAGTACTTC
>once|NA|TRBJ2-5|TRBV30
CAWSRGVKETQYF
TGTGCCTGGTCTAGGGGGGTGAAAGAGACCCAGTACTTC
>NA|NA|TRBJ1-4|TRBV4-1
CASSRHAAGRKYNEKLFF
TGCGCCAGCAGCCGCCATGCGGCTGGGCGGAAATATAATGAAAAACTGTTTTTT
>NA|TRBD2|TRBJ2-7|TRBV28
CASRPHLGRGISYEQYF
TGTGCCAGCAGACCACACCTAGGGCGGGGGATCTCCTACGAGCAGTACTTC
>NA|TRBD1|TRBJ2-1|TRBV18
CASSATQTGHYNEQFF
TGTGCCAGCTCAGCGACTCAGACAGGGCACTACAATGAGCAGTTCTTC
>NA|TRBD2|TRBJ2-3|TRBV5-4
CASPWTSGSTDTQYF
TGTGCCAGCCCATGGACTAGCGGGAGTACAGATACGCAGTATTTT
>NA|NA|TRBJ2-5|TRBV10-1
CASSESGGETQYF
TGCGCCAGCAGTGAGTCTGGAGGAGAGACCCAGTACTTC
>NA|NA|TRBJ2-7|TRBV7-9
CASSLAEGRVGNEQYF
TGTGCCAGCAGCTTGGCGGAGGGGCGGGTCGGGAACGAGCAGTACTTC
>NA|NA|TRBJ1-6|TRBV5-8
CASSFSGASWNSPLHF
TGTGCCAGCAGCTTTTCTGGGGCTTCTTGGAATTCACCCCTCCACTTT
>NA|TRBD1|TRBJ1-6|TRBV15
CATSRGQGASPLHF
TGTGCCACCAGCAGAGGGCAGGGGGCTTCACCCCTCCACTTT
>once|NA|TRBJ2-3|TRBV6-1
CASSANSDTQYF
TGTGCCAGCAGTGCAAACTCAGATACGCAGTATTTT
>few|NA|TRBJ1-5|TRBV30
CAWSIPTAYQPQHF
TGTGCCTGGAGTATCCCGACAGCCTATCAGCCCCAGCATTTT
>few|NA|TRBJ2-2|TRBV9
CASSVYSSNTGELFF
TGTGCCAGCAGCGTATATAGTTCGAACACCGGGGAGCTGTTTTTT
>NA|NA|TRBJ2-7|TRBV6-1
CASSEGHTAYEQYF
TGTGCCAGCAGTGAAGGCCATACGGCCTACGAGCAGTACTTC
>medium-sized|TRBD2|TRBJ2-3|TRBV10-3
CAIRRSGGTNTQYF
TGTGCCATCAGGCGTAGCGGGGGAACCAATACGCAGTATTTT
>NA|TRBD1|TRBJ2-7|TRBV18
CASSPRRGYEQYF
TGTGCCAGCTCACCACGCAGGGGGTACGAGCAGTACTTC
>large|TRBD1|TRBJ2-7|TRBV27
CASSRYRDRDYEQYF
TGTGCCAGCAGTCGGTACCGGGACAGGGACTACGAGCAGTACTTC
>NA|NA|TRBJ1-5|TRBV5-1
CASSLDGDQPQHF
TGCGCCAGCAGCCTCGACGGGGATCAGCCCCAGCATTTT
>NA|NA|TRBJ1-1|TRBV28
CASRDLGGGSTEAFF
TGTGCCAGCAGGGATCTCGGAGGTGGGAGCACTGAAGCTTTCTTT
>NA|NA|TRBJ2-1|TRBV6-1
CASSELDPTNEQFF
TGTGCCAGCAGTGAGTTGGACCCCACCAATGAGCAGTTCTTC
>NA|NA|TRBJ2-2|TRBV5-6
CASSLAYSGELFF
TGTGCCAGCAGCTTAGCTTACTCCGGGGAGCTGTTTTTT
>NA|TRBD1|TRBJ1-4|TRBV28
CASSPGGQGPTNEKLFF
TGTGCCAGCAGCCCCGGGGGACAGGGACCAACTAATGAAAAACTGTTTTTT
>NA|NA|TRBJ2-3|TRBV29-1
CSVEPVPPYTDTQYF
TGCAGCGTTGAACCGGTACCCCCTTACACAGATACGCAGTATTTT
>NA|NA|TRBJ2-5|TRBV10-3
CAISTTGMETQYF
TGTGCCATCAGCACCACAGGTATGGAGACCCAGTACTTC
>NA|NA|TRBJ2-7|TRBV5-5
CASSLSVISYEQYF
TGTGCCAGCAGCTTGTCCGTTATCTCCTACGAGCAGTACTTC
>few|NA|TRBJ1-2|TRBV27
CASSPWTRIGGYTF
TGTGCCAGCAGTCCTTGGACAAGAATCGGGGGCTACACCTTC
>NA|NA|TRBJ2-1|TRBV19
CASTLGLHNEQFF
TGTGCCAGTACCTTAGGGCTCCACAATGAGCAGTTCTTC
>few|NA|TRBJ1-1|TRBV29-1
CSVDQDINTEAFF
TGCAGCGTTGATCAGGACATTAACACTGAAGCTTTCTTT
>NA|NA|TRBJ2-5|TRBV1
CTSSLARTSGRYQETQYF
TGCACCAGCAGCCTTGCGCGGACTAGCGGGAGGTACCAAGAGACCCAGTACTTC
>NA|TRBD1|TRBJ1-2|TRBV28
CASNDGGSTGQLYGYTF
TGTGCCAGCAACGACGGTGGGTCGACAGGGCAGTTATATGGCTACACCTTC
>NA|TRBD2|TRBJ2-1|TRBV9
CASSVDGLAGGGRNEQFF
TGTGCCAGCAGCGTAGATGGACTAGCGGGGGGAGGTAGGAATGAGCAGTTCTTC
>NA|NA|TRBJ2-1|TRBV11-2
CASSLVQGGHNEQFF
TGTGCCAGCAGCTTAGTTCAGGGGGGCCACAATGAGCAGTTCTTC
>NA|TRBD1|TRBJ2-2|TRBV5-1
CASSRDGQGNTGELFF
TGCGCCAGCAGCCGCGATGGACAGGGGAACACCGGGGAGCTGTTTTTT
>NA|NA|TRBJ2-3|TRBV5-1
CASSYFDRTTDTQYF
TGCGCCAGCAGCTACTTCGACCGGACCACAGATACGCAGTATTTT
>NA|TRBD2|TRBJ2-1|TRBV7-9
CASSSGLAEYNEQFF
TGTGCCAGCAGCTCGGGACTAGCGGAATACAATGAGCAGTTCTTC
>NA|NA|TRBJ1-5|TRBV12-5
CASGLGLNQPQHF
TGTGCTAGTGGTTTGGGACTCAATCAGCCCCAGCATTTT
>few|NA|TRBJ1-5|TRBV28
CASSLSGRQPQHF
TGTGCCAGCAGTTTAAGCGGGAGACAGCCCCAGCATTTT
>NA|NA|TRBJ1-2|TRBV28
CASSTGFYGYTF
TGTGCCAGCAGCACAGGTTTCTATGGCTACACCTTC
>NA|TRBD2|TRBJ2-4|TRBV9
CASSVASGALAKNIQYF
TGTGCCAGCAGCGTAGCTAGCGGAGCACTAGCCAAAAACATTCAGTACTTC
>NA|NA|TRBJ1-2|TRBV18
CASSPLQGPLHSGYGYTF
TGTGCCAGCTCACCATTGCAGGGCCCTCTTCATTCCGGCTATGGCTACACCTTC
>NA|NA|TRBJ1-1|TRBV6-1
CASLPDTEAFF
TGTGCCAGCTTGCCGGACACTGAAGCTTTCTTT
>NA|NA|TRBJ1-1|TRBV5-1
CASSTESGGAGTEAFF
TGCGCCAGCAGCACCGAAAGCGGGGGCGCGGGCACTGAAGCTTTCTTT
>NA|NA|TRBJ1-2|TRBV14
CASSQENRQVRANYGYTF
TGTGCCAGCAGCCAAGAGAACCGACAGGTGCGGGCTAACTATGGCTACACCTTC
>NA|TRBD2|TRBJ2-1|TRBV5-1
CASSPGTSGGAPSSYNEQFF
TGCGCCAGCAGCCCAGGGACTAGCGGGGGGGCCCCGAGCTCCTACAATGAGCAGTTCTTC
>NA|TRBD2|TRBJ2-7|TRBV28
CASSLWSLAGGPGEQYF
TGTGCCAGCAGTTTATGGTCCCTAGCGGGAGGGCCGGGTGAGCAGTACTTC